This passage covers 26 T cell receptor beta chains from one sample sequenced in a study of OX40 agonist ivuxolimab in advanced cancers. TCRdb's table, derived via immunoSEQ multiplex PCR, lists solely in-frame clones and lacks some. This table has around 48,000 clones, less than 85% appearing once. This specimen was CD4+ or CD8+ T cells sorted from blood, taken in a trial of the OX40 agonist ivuxolimab. Receptors were obtained from an adult with an advanced solid tumor such as melanoma, head and neck, liver or kidney cancer.

The J gene is TRBJ2-7, the V gene TRBV18; 9 bases agree with TRBD2. This CDR3 is 13 amino acids long. Per the germline V gene, CDR1 is KGHSH and CDR2 is LQKENI. With V trimmed by 3 bases and J by 7 bases, 4 bases remained unmatched. CDR3 in amino acids: CASSPGLADEQYF. CDR3 sequence (DNA): TGTGCCAGCTCACCGGGACTAGCCGATGAGCAGTACTTC.

The V call is TRBV11-3, the J call TRBJ2-5; 7 bases align to TRBD1. J was trimmed by 2 bases and V by 3 bases; bases with no gene match: 3. The CDR3 extends over 14 amino acids. Germline lookup yields CDR1 SGHNT and CDR2 YENEEA. The CDR3 protein is CASSLGTEQETQYF. CDR3 DNA: TGTGCCAGCAGCTTGGGGACAGAGCAAGAGACCCAGTACTTC.

The CDR3: CASSTGTDNTPGHTIYF. The CDR3 DNA follows: TGTGCCAGCAGCACCGGGACGGACAACACCCCGGGACACACCATATATTTT. The chain couples TRBV9 to TRBJ1-3, with a tentative D call TRBD1 (5 bases). This CDR3 contains 17 residues. Germline loops: CDR1 SGDLS, CDR2 YYNGEE. V lost 4 bases and J 8 bases, leaving 25 bases between the germline ends. Based on the CDR3 plus reference TRBV9 and TRBJ1-3, the full variable domain is DSGVTQTPKHLITATGQRVTLRCSPRSGDLSVYWYQQSLDQGLQFLIQYYNGEERAKGNILERFSAQQFPDLHSELNLSSLELGDSALYFCASSTGTDNTPGHTIYFGEGSWLTVV.

The chain is built from TRBV18 and TRBJ2-7, with no clear D. CDR1 is KGHSH and CDR2 is LQKENI in the germline V gene. The CDR3 has 12 amino acids. Trimming took off 4 bases at V and 3 bases at J, with 7 bases between the two ends. This chain's CDR3 is CASSLDGYEQYF. The CDR3 nucleotides are TGTGCCAGCTCACTTGACGGCTACGAGCAGTACTTC.

In its sample, this clone was seen a few times. The CDR3 DNA follows: TGTGCCAGTAGTATTATTCGGGCGGGAGGACGGGGAGATACGCAGTATTTT. The encoded protein is CASSIIRAGGRGDTQYF. This chain connects TRBV19 to TRBJ2-3; 8 nucleotides line up with TRBD2. This CDR3 region has 17 residues. V shed 3 bases, J shed 5 bases, and the junction held 13 bases outside the gene matches. Germline CDR1 is LNHDA and CDR2 is SQIVND (reference sequence).

The chain couples TRBV5-1 to TRBJ2-3, with D perhaps matching TRBD2 (6 bases). Germline CDR1 reads SGHRS; CDR2 reads YFSETQ. Trimming removed 0 bases from V and 4 bases from J, with 15 bases in between. The CDR3 extends over 16 amino acids. The CDR3 nucleotides are TGCGCCAGCAGCTTGGGCCCTAGGGGACTGGCAGATACGCAGTATTTT. Translating it yields CASSLGPRGLADTQYF.

The chain employs TRBV4-1 and TRBJ2-2, with 13 bases matching TRBD2. The CDR3 contains 18 residues. V lost 1 base and J lost 4; bases outside the gene matches: 6. The germline CDR1 and CDR2 sequences are MGHRA and YSYEKL. In nucleotides, the CDR3 is TGCGCCAGCAGCCAAGGCGGACTAGCGGGAGTCGGCACCGGGGAGCTGTTTTTT. This gives the protein CASSQGGLAGVGTGELFF.

This chain uses TRBV6-5 with TRBJ2-3; D unresolved. This CDR3 contains 14 residues. From germline, CDR1 is MNHEY and CDR2 SVGAGI. V was shortened by 5 bases and J by 6 bases, with 15 bases between the two germline ends. The DNA of the CDR3 is TGTGCCAGCAGTGGAAAGACTGGCCCCGATACGCAGTATTTT. It yields the protein CASSGKTGPDTQYF.

The rearrangement uses TRBV7-9 and TRBJ1-2; 10 positions match TRBD1. With 0 bases clipped from V and 4 bases from J, the junction kept 5 bases outside the gene matches. This CDR3 contains 16 residues. Germline V gene data show CDR1 as SEHNR and CDR2 as FQNEAQ (reference sequence). This chain's CDR3 is CASSLAMRQGAYGYTF. In DNA, the CDR3 is TGTGCCAGCAGCTTAGCAATGCGACAGGGGGCCTATGGCTACACCTTC.

The V and J genes are TRBV18 and TRBJ1-5; D perhaps matches TRBD1 (6 bases). From germline, CDR1 is KGHSH and CDR2 LQKENI. The germline V and J ends were trimmed by 4 bases and 2 bases, with 24 bases remaining between them. The CDR3 runs 19 residues. In DNA form, the CDR3 reads TGTGCCAGCTCACTTCGAGCCCCTACAGGGACATCAGGCAATCAGCCCCAGCATTTT. Protein: CASSLRAPTGTSGNQPQHF.

The chain carries TRBV9 and TRBJ2-5, with a tentative D call TRBD2 (5 bases). Trimming removed 6 bases at V and 5 bases at J, with 14 bases between. Germline V lookup: CDR1 SGDLS, CDR2 YYNGEE. The CDR3 has 13 amino acids. Here the CDR3 DNA reads TGTGCCAGCAACCAGCGGTCCGGGGAGACCCAGTACTTC. It yields the protein CASNQRSGETQYF.

V and J are TRBV5-4 and TRBJ1-5; D gene uncertain. Trimming removed 4 bases from V and 6 bases from J, with 17 bases in between. The CDR3 loop spans 15 amino acids. Germline CDR1 is SGHNT and CDR2 is YYREEE (reference sequence). The CDR3 reads CASSPRGGNGQPQHF. For the CDR3, the DNA is TGTGCCAGCAGCCCCCGCGGCGGGAACGGTCAGCCCCAGCATTTT.

Notes on this clone: At one of its ends the junction is not consistent with the germline gene, which may arise from a read error. CDR3 in amino acids: CASSLQGVETQYF. For the CDR3, the DNA is TGTGCTAGCAGCCTACAGGGGGTAGAGACCCAGTACTTC. This chain joins TRBV7-7 and TRBJ2-5; 8 bases align to TRBD1. The CDR3 length is 13 residues. Germline assignment: CDR1 SSHAT and CDR2 FNYEAQ (reference sequence). The full variable domain, completed using reference TRBV7-7 and TRBJ2-5, is GAGVSQSPRYKVTKRGQDVTLRCDPISSHATLYWYQQALGQGPEFLTYFNYEAQPDKSGLPSDRFSAERPEGSISTLTIQRTEQRDSAMYRCASSLQGVETQYFGPGTRLLVL.

V gene TRBV4-2 combines with J gene TRBJ2-1; 12 bases agree with TRBD2. Germline CDR1 and CDR2: LGHNA and YNFKEQ. The CDR3 is made up of 16 amino acids. V was pared by 0 bases and J by 7 bases, with 4 bases of the junction left unmatched. CDR3 in amino acids: CASSQELAGGRNEQFF. DNA for the CDR3: TGTGCCAGCAGCCAAGAGCTAGCGGGGGGGCGGAATGAGCAGTTCTTC.

This chain connects TRBV9 to TRBJ2-7, with D tentatively TRBD1 or TRBD2 (6 bases each). The CDR3 has 14 residues. CDR1 and CDR2 (germline): SGDLS, YYNGEE. V gave up 4 bases and J gave up 3 bases, with 14 bases separating them. CDR3 coding DNA: TGTGCCAGCAGCTCCGGGGGCAGGAACTACGAGCAGTACTTC. This translates into CASSSGGRNYEQYF.

The chain employs TRBV28 and TRBJ1-4; maybe TRBD1 (6 bases). V lost 6 bases, J lost 2 bases, and 10 bases lay in between. Germline loops: CDR1 MDHEN, CDR2 SYDVKM. The CDR3 loop spans 14 amino acids. The CDR3 is CASRLQGTNEKLFF. The CDR3 region has the DNA TGTGCCAGCAGACTACAGGGCACTAATGAAAAACTGTTTTTT.

The rearrangement uses TRBV5-4 and TRBJ2-3; possibly TRBD1 or TRBD2 for D (5 bases each). CDR1 is SGHNT, CDR2 YYREEE, per germline (reference sequence). The length of the CDR3 is 15 residues. The V end lost 1 base, the J end lost 6 bases, and 15 bases lay between the germline ends. DNA for the CDR3: TGTGCCAGCAGCTTGTCCGGGTTAGGGGACGATACGCAGTATTTT. Translation gives CASSLSGLGDDTQYF.

This clone was found once. The J gene is TRBJ1-5, the V gene TRBV5-8; TRBD1 is a possible D gene (5 bases). The germline V gene encodes CDR1 SGHTS and CDR2 YDEGEE. The V end lost 2 bases, the J end lost 2 bases, and 14 bases lay between the germline ends. This CDR3 has 16 residues. CDR3 protein: CASSLSGAGGNQPQHF. The DNA for the CDR3 is TGTGCCAGCAGCTTATCCGGGGCCGGGGGCAATCAGCCCCAGCATTTT.

The chain recombines TRBV5-5 with TRBJ2-3, with D possibly matching TRBD2 (5 bases). Trimming removed 1 base from V and 5 bases from J, with 8 bases in between. Germline-derived CDR1 and CDR2 are SGHKS and YYEKEE (reference sequence). The CDR3 loop spans 13 amino acids. CDR3 sequence: CASSLFGEDTQYF. The CDR3 DNA reads as TGTGCCAGCAGCTTGTTCGGGGAAGATACGCAGTATTTT.

This clone has just a few counts. The chain recombines TRBV5-1 with TRBJ2-5; D unclear. This CDR3 is 10 amino acids long. Looked up from germline, CDR1 is SGHRS and CDR2 is YFSETQ. Trimming cost V 10 bases and J 3 bases, with 7 bases left between them. Here the CDR3 reads CAAEEETQYF. The CDR3 region has the DNA TGCGCCGCCGAAGAAGAGACCCAGTACTTC.

The chain is built from TRBV25-1 and TRBJ1-1; 7 bases fit TRBD1. The V gene's germline CDR1 is MGHDK and CDR2 SYGVNS. The CDR3 covers 14 residues. Losses at the gene ends were 5 bases for V and 1 base for J; bases not matched to a gene: 4. The DNA for the CDR3 is TGTGCCAGCAGTCACAGGGGCTCGAACACTGAAGCTTTCTTT. This gives the protein CASSHRGSNTEAFF.

The V call is TRBV6-4, the J call TRBJ1-1; maybe TRBD1 (6 bases). Germline CDR1 and CDR2: MRHNA and SNTAGT. The CDR3 length is 14 residues. Trimming took 5 bases from V and 1 from J, leaving 11 bases between them. In DNA, the CDR3 is TGTGCCAGCAGTTTGGGGGACACGAACACTGAAGCTTTCTTT. This translates into CASSLGDTNTEAFF.

The sample holds one count of this clone. The J gene is TRBJ1-2, the V gene TRBV6-5, with no clear D. Trimming left V 7 bases short and J 7 bases short, with 19 bases between. Germline lookup yields CDR1 MNHEY and CDR2 SVGAGI. The CDR3 sequence is 14 residues long. CDR3: CASTQRRLVSGYTF. The DNA for the CDR3 is TGTGCCAGCACCCAAAGGCGCCTTGTGAGTGGCTACACCTTC.

This chain uses TRBV7-2 with TRBJ2-7; 10 nucleotides agree with TRBD2. Unmatched junction bases numbered 3, after V lost 4 bases and J lost 6 bases. Germline loops: CDR1 SGHTA, CDR2 FQGNSA. The CDR3 covers 13 residues. DNA of the CDR3: TGTGCCAGCAGCTCTCGGACTAGCGGCGAGCAGTACTTC. This sequence encodes CASSSRTSGEQYF.

The V call is TRBV4-2, the J call TRBJ2-3, with D perhaps given as TRBD1 or TRBD2 (5 bases each). Germline V gene lookup returns CDR1 LGHNA and CDR2 YNFKEQ. The CDR3 is 14 residues long. Trimming removed 3 bases from V and 5 bases from J, with 12 bases in between. The DNA for the CDR3 is TGTGCCAGCAGCCAGGGGCGAGGAGGAGATACGCAGTATTTT. This translates into CASSQGRGGDTQYF.

The genes are TRBV27 and TRBJ1-5; TRBD1 agrees at 7 bases. The J segment lost 7 bases and the V segment lost 5 bases, leaving 8 bases of the junction unmatched. Germline V gene sequence: CDR1 MNHEY, CDR2 SMNVEV (reference sequence). This CDR3 has 14 amino acids. The DNA for the CDR3 is TGTGCCAGCAGTACGACAGGGCCAGCCCAGCCCCAGCATTTT. Its translation is CASSTTGPAQPQHF.